This T cell receptor (beta chain) was sequenced during a study of response to subunit inactivated influenza vaccine. Using its own MiXCR run on the RT-PCR reads, TCRdb lists one record per CDR3 protein. The sample carries a few hundred thousand distinct CDR3 sequences, about 15% recorded once. The CDR3 contains 16 residues. Trimming removed 1 base from V and 0 bases from J; junction bases left unmatched: 6. Germline values: CDR1 SGHTA, CDR2 FQGNSA. This receptor was identified in a middle-aged man who received an inactivated influenza vaccine. This material consisted of PBMCs from blood, taken roughly 12 days after vaccination. The chain recombines TRBV7-2 with TRBJ2-7; 7 bases fit TRBD1. CDR3 sequence (DNA): TGTGCCAGCAGCTTAGTCTCGACAGGGAACTCCTACGAGCAGTACTTC. Encoded protein: CASSLVSTGNSYEQYF.